This TCR beta chain originates from a study of radiotherapy plus CTLA-4 blockade in lung cancer. Across the study: Objective responses were documented in approximately 18% of patients, with disease control in approximately 31%.

TCRdb's table, derived via immunoSEQ multiplex PCR, lists solely in-frame clones and lacks some. The data hold over 80,000 clones, with approximately 86% observed a single time. Lung cancer patients with chemo-refractory metastatic non-small-cell disease were given focal radiation plus CTLA-4 blockade with ipilimumab. In germline, CDR1 is ENHRY, CDR2 SYGVKD. Trimming removed 4 bases at V and 8 bases at J, with 29 bases between. The length of the CDR3 is 18 residues. This chain connects TRBV10-3 to TRBJ1-2; weak D call: TRBD1 (5 bases). The specimen was peripheral blood, collected from a patient treated with radiotherapy plus ipilimumab. This receptor was obtained from a human donor with non-small cell lung cancer that progressed on radiotherapy plus ipilimumab. CDR3 in DNA: TGTGCCATCAGTGGAACCGGCTCCGAACTAAGCTGGGGCGGGGGCTACACCTTC. It yields the protein CAISGTGSELSWGGGYTF.